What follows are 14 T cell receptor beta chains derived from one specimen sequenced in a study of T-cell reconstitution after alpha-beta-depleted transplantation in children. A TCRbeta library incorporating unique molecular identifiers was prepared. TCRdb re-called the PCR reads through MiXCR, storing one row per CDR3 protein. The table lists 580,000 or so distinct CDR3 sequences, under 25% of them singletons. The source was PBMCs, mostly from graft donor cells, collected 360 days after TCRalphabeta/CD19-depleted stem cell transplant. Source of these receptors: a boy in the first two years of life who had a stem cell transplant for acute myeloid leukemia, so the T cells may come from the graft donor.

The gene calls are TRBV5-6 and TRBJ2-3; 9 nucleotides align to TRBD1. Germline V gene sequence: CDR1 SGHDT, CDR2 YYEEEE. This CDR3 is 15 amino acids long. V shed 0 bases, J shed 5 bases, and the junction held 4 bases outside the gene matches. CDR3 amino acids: CASSLAGTGKDTQYF. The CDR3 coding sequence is TGTGCCAGCAGCTTGGCAGGGACAGGGAAAGATACGCAGTATTTT.

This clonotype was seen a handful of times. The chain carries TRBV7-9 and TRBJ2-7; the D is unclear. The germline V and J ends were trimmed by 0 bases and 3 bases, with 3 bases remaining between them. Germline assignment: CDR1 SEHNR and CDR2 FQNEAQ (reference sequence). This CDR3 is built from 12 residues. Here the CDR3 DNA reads TGTGCCAGCAGCTTAGCCCTCTACGAGCAGTACGTC. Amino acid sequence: CASSLALYEQYV.

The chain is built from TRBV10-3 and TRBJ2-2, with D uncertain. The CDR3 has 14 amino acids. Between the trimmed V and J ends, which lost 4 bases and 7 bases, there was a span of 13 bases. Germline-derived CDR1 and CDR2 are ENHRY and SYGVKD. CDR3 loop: CAISGDKTHGELFF. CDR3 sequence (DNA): TGTGCCATCAGTGGGGATAAGACCCACGGGGAGCTGTTTTTT.

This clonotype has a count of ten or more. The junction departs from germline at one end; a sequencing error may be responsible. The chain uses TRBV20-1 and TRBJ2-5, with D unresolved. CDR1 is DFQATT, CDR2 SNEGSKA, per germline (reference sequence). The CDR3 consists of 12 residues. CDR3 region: CSARLDHETQYF. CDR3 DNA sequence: TGCAGTGCTAGACTGGACCACGAGACCCAGTACTTC.

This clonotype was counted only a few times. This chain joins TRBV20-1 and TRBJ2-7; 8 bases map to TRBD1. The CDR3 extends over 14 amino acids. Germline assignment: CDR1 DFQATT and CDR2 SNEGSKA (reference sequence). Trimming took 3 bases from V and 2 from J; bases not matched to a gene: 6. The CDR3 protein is CSARTRDRPYEQYF. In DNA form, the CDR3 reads TGCAGTGCTAGGACCCGGGACAGGCCCTACGAGCAGTACTTC.

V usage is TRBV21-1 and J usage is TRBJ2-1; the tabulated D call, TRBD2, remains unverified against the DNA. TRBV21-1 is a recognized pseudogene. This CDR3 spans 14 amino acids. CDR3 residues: CASELVRSYNEQFF. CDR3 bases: TGTGCCAGCGAACTAGTTCGGTCCTACAATGAGCAGTTCTTC.

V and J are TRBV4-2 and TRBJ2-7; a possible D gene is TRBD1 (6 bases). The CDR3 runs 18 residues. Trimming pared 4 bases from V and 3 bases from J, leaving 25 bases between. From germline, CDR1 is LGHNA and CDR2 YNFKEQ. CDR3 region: CASSPLGQPGPRFYEQYV. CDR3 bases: TGTGCCAGCAGCCCATTAGGACAGCCTGGGCCACGATTCTACGAGCAGTACGTC.

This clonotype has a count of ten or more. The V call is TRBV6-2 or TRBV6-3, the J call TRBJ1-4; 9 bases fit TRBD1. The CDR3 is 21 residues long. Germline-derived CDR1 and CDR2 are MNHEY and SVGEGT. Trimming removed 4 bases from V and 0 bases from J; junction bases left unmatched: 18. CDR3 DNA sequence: TGTGCCAGCAGTTCTTTCACTCCGGGACAGGGTCTTCTTTCAACTAATGAAAAACTGTTTTTT. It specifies CASSSFTPGQGLLSTNEKLFF.

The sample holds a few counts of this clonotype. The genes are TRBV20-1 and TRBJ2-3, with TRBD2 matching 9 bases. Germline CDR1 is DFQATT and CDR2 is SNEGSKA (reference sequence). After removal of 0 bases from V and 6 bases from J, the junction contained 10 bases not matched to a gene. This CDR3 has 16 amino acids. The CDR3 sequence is CSARDLAAGGGDTQYF. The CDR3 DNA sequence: TGCAGTGCTAGAGATCTCGCTGCGGGGGGGGGTGATACGCAGTATTTT.

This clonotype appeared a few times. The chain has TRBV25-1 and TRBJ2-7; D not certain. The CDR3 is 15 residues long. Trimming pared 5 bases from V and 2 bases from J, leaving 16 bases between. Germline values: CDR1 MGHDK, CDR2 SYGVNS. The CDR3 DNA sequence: TGTGCCAGCAGTTCCAGTCACGGTAATACCTACGAGCAGTACTTC. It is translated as CASSSSHGNTYEQYF.

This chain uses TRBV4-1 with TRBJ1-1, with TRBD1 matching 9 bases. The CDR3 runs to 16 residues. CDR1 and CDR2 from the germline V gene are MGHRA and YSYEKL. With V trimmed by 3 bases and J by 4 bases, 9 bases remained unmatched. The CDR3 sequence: CASSQRTGEGGTEAFF. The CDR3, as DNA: TGCGCCAGCAGCCAGAGGACAGGGGAAGGCGGCACTGAAGCTTTCTTT.

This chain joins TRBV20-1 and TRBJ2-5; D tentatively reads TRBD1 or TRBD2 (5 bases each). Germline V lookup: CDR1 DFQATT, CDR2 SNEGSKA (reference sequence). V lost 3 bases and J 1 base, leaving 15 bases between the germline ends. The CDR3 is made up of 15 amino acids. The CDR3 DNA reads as TGCAGTGCTAGGCCACTAAGGGGACGCCAAGAGACCCAGTACTTC. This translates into CSARPLRGRQETQYF.

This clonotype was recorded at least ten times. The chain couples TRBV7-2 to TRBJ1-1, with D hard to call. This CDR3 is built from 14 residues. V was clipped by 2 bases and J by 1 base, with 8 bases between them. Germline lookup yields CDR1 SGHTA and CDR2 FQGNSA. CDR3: CASSLNWGNTEAFF. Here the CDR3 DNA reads TGTGCCAGCAGCTTAAACTGGGGGAACACTGAAGCTTTCTTT.

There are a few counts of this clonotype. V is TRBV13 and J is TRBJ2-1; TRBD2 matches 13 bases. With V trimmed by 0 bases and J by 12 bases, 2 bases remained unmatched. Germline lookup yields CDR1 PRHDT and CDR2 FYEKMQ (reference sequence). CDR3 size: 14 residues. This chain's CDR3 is CASSLGGLAGAQFF. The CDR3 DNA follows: TGTGCCAGCAGCTTAGGCGGACTAGCGGGGGCGCAGTTCTTC. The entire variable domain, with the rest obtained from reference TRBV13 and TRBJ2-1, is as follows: AAGVIQSPRHLIKEKRETATLKCYPIPRHDTVYWYQQGPGQDPQFLISFYEKMQSDKGSIPDRFSAQQFSDYHSELNMSSLELGDSALYFCASSLGGLAGAQFFGPGTRLTVL.